These T cell receptor beta chains were read from a single sample in a study of cytomegalovirus exposure and HLA in healthy donors. Produced via immunoSEQ multiplex PCR; TCRdb's table is partial and in-frame only. The sample has roughly 150,000 clones, 60% to 85% seen once; the top ten hold approximately 6.8%. What was sequenced was PBMCs. Receptors originate from a woman in her 40s in good health and CMV-seropositive. Each CDR3 is given with its conserved first and last residue. The D gene is left open where the match is weak. Expanded clones are given a class, and other clones once, few, many or no size at all.

CDR3 DNA,CDR3 protein,D gene,J gene,clone size,CDR3 length,V gene
TGTGCCAGCAGCCCGGACAGGGCTGCTGGAAACACCATATATTTT,CASSPDRAAGNTIYF,TRBD1,TRBJ1-3,NA,15,TRBV5-4
TGTGCCAGCAGTTTGGACAGGGGAAACGAAAAACTGTTTTTT,CASSLDRGNEKLFF,TRBD1,TRBJ1-4,NA,14,TRBV6-5
TGTGCCAGCAGCTTAGAAAACAGGGAAGGGACCCAGTACTTC,CASSLENREGTQYF,NA,TRBJ2-5,few,14,TRBV7-8
TGTGCTAGTGGTTCGAGGGACAGGTCACCCGGAGCTAACTATGGCTACACCTTC,CASGSRDRSPGANYGYTF,TRBD1,TRBJ1-2,few,18,TRBV12-5
TGTGCCAGCACTGAAACCAAGGTGGGCTGGGACTATGGCTACACCTTC,CASTETKVGWDYGYTF,NA,TRBJ1-2,NA,16,TRBV28
TGTGCCAGCCGTCGTTTGGGAGGCGAGCAGTACTTC,CASRRLGGEQYF,NA,TRBJ2-7,NA,12,TRBV6-1
TGTGCCTATGACAACTCTGGAAACACCATATATTTT,CAYDNSGNTIYF,NA,TRBJ1-3,once,12,TRBV30
TGTGCCAGCTCATTGACTAGCGGTGAGACCCAGTACTTC,CASSLTSGETQYF,TRBD2,TRBJ2-5,NA,13,TRBV18
TGTGCCAGCAGCTTAGTAGTGGGGGGCTACAATGAGCAGTTCTTC,CASSLVVGGYNEQFF,NA,TRBJ2-1,NA,15,TRBV7-2
TGTGCCAGCACCCCCTTGAGCGGGGCCCATAGGGGCTACACCTTC,CASTPLSGAHRGYTF,NA,TRBJ1-2,NA,15,TRBV27
TGCGCCAGCAGCCGGGATGGAGGATTTAACTATGGCTACACCTTC,CASSRDGGFNYGYTF,NA,TRBJ1-2,NA,15,TRBV5-1
TGTGCCTGGAGTCTACCGGGACAGGTCTCTGAAGCTTTCTTT,CAWSLPGQVSEAFF,TRBD1,TRBJ1-1,NA,14,TRBV30
TGTGCCAGCAGTTACATGGGAGCCTATGGCTACACCTTC,CASSYMGAYGYTF,NA,TRBJ1-2,NA,13,TRBV6-5
TGCGCCAGCAGCCCGGACAGGTCCACACGTTATGGCTACACCTTC,CASSPDRSTRYGYTF,TRBD1,TRBJ1-2,few,15,TRBV5-1
TGTGCCAGCAGTTTAGGACTAGCGGGGGGCCGGCTCACAGATACGCAGTATTTT,CASSLGLAGGRLTDTQYF,TRBD2,TRBJ2-3,NA,18,TRBV28
TGTGCCAGCTGCCTGAGCCCCGACAGCTCCTACGAGCAGTACTTC,CASCLSPDSSYEQYF,NA,TRBJ2-7,NA,15,TRBV6-1
TGTGCCAGCAGCTTACCCCCAGGGGGCGGCTACACCTTC,CASSLPPGGGYTF,TRBD1,TRBJ1-2,NA,13,TRBV7-2
TGTGCCAGCAGTGAATTGGGACAGGTTGGAGAGCAGTTCTTC,CASSELGQVGEQFF,TRBD1,TRBJ2-1,NA,14,TRBV6-1
TGTGCCAGTAGTTACTCCGAAACCTACAATGAGCAGTTCTTC,CASSYSETYNEQFF,NA,TRBJ2-1,NA,14,TRBV19
TGTGCCAGCAGCGGGGGAGGGGCCAATAATTCACCCCTCCACTTT,CASSGGGANNSPLHF,NA,TRBJ1-6,NA,15,TRBV7-8